This entry is about one TCR beta chain. These data originate in a study of blood T cell repertoires in COVID-19. In the original workflow: Reference gene primer amplification gave nucleated cell count estimates. The assay was immunoSEQ multiplex PCR, and TCRdb's table has in-frame clones only and misses some. V and J calls and clone size are given by that table; D and trimming were obtained from the DNA. The table includes about 200,000 clones, 88% detected once. Germline V gene lookup returns CDR1 MNHEY and CDR2 SMNVEV (reference sequence). This CDR3 has 21 residues. The junction had 14 bases not matched to a gene; V was cut back by 8 bases and J by 0 bases.

The TCR sequence derives from a man aged 50-60 years with COVID-19, enrolled during active disease. The sequencing input was peripheral blood. This chain links TRBV27 with TRBJ2-6; TRBD2 matches 15 bases. The CDR3 sequence is CASRERGTSGRWGSGANVLTF. CDR3 DNA: TGTGCCAGCCGGGAGCGGGGGACTAGCGGGAGGTGGGGCTCTGGGGCCAACGTCCTGACTTTC. Complete variable domain (other parts from reference TRBV27 and TRBJ2-6): EAQVTQNPRYLITVTGKKLTVTCSQNMNHEYMSWYRQDPGLGLRQIYYSMNVEVTDKGDVPEGYKVSRKEKRNFPLILESPSPNQTSLYFCASRERGTSGRWGSGANVLTFGAGSRLTVL.